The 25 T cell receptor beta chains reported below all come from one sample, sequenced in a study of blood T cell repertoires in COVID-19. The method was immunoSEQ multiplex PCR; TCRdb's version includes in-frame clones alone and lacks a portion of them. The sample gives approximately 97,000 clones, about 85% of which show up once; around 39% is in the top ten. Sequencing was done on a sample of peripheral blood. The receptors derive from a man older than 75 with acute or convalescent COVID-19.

DNA for the CDR3: TGTGCCAGCAGCGTAGATCAGGGGCGAACTGAAGCTTTCTTT. Translating it yields CASSVDQGRTEAFF. V usage is TRBV9 and J usage is TRBJ1-1, with D maybe TRBD1 (6 bases). This CDR3 is built from 14 residues. Between the trimmed V and J ends, which lost 0 bases and 5 bases, there was a span of 11 bases. CDR1 is SGDLS and CDR2 is YYNGEE in the germline V gene.

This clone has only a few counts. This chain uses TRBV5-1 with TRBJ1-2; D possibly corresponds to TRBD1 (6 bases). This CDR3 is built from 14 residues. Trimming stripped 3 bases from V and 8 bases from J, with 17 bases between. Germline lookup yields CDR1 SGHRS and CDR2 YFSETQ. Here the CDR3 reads CASSYDRFSIGYTF. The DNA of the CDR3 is TGCGCCAGCAGCTATGACAGGTTCAGTATAGGCTACACCTTC.

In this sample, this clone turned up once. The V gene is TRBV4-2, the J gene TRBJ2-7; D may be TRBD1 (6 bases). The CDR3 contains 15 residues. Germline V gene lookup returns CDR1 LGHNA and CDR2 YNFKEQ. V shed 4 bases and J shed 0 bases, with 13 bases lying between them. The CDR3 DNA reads TGTGCCAGCAGCCCTTCTGGGGACACCTCCTACGAGCAGTACTTC. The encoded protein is CASSPSGDTSYEQYF.

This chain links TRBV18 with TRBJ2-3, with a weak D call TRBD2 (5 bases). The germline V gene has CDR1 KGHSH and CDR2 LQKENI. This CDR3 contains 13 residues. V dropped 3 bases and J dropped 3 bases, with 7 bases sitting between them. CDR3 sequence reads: CASSPGRTDTQYF. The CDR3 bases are TGTGCCAGCTCACCGGGGAGAACAGATACGCAGTATTTT.

The CDR3 loop reads CASSLDSSNGYTF. DNA for the CDR3: TGTGCCAGCAGCTTGGACTCCTCGAATGGCTACACCTTC. This chain uses TRBV5-5 with TRBJ1-2; no clear D gene. The CDR3 has 13 residues. The V end lost 0 bases, the J end lost 6 bases, and 9 bases lay between the germline ends. Germline CDR1 is SGHKS and CDR2 is YYEKEE (reference sequence).

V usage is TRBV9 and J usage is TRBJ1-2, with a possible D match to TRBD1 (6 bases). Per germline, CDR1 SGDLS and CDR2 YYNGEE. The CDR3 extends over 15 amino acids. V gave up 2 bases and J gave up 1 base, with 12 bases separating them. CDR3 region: CASSVAGANNYGYTF. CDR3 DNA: TGTGCCAGCAGCGTTGCGGGGGCGAATAACTATGGCTACACCTTC.

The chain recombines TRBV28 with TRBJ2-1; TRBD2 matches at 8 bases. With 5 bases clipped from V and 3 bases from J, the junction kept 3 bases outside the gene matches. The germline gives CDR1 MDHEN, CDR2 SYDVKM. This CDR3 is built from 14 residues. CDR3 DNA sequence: TGTGCCAGCAGTCCAGCGGGGGACTACAATGAGCAGTTCTTC. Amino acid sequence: CASSPAGDYNEQFF.

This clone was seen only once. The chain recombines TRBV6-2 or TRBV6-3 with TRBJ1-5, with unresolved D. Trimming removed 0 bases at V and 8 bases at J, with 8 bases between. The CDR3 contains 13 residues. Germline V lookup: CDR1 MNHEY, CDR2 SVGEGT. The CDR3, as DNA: TGTGCCAGCAGTTACTCCCGTCAGGAGCCCCAGCATTTT. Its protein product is CASSYSRQEPQHF.

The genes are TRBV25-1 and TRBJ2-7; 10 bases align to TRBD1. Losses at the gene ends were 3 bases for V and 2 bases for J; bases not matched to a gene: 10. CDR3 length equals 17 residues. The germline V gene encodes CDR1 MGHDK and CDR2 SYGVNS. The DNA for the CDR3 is TGTGCCAGCAGTGAGGGGACAGGGGTTTTCGGGGCCTACGAGCAGTACTTC. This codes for CASSEGTGVFGAYEQYF.

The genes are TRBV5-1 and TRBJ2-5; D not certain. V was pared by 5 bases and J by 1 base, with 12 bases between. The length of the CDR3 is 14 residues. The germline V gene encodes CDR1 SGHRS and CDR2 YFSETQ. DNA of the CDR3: TGCGCCAGCAGTTCTATTCCACCCCAAGAGACCCAGTACTTC. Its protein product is CASSSIPPQETQYF.

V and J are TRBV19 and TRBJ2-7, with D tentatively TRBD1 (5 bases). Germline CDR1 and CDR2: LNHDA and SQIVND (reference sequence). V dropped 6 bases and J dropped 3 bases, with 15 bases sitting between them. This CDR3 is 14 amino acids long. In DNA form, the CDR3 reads TGTGCCAGTAGCCCGTCAGGGTCAAACTACGAGCAGTACTTC. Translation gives CASSPSGSNYEQYF.

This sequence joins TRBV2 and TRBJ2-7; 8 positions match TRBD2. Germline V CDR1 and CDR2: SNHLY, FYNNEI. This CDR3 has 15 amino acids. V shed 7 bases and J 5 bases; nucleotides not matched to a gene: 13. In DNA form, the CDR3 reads TGTGCCAGCAACGAAGGGCAGCGGGAGCACGACGAGCAGTACTTC. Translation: CASNEGQREHDEQYF.

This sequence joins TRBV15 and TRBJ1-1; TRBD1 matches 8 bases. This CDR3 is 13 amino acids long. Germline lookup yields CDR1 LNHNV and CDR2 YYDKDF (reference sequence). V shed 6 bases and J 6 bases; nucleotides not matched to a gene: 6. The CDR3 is CATRGQGSPEAFF. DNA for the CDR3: TGTGCCACCAGAGGACAGGGTTCGCCTGAAGCTTTCTTT.

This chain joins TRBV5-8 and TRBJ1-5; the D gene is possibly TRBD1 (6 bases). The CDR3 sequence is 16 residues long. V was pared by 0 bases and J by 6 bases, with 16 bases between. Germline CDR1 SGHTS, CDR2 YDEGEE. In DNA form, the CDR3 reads TGTGCCAGCAGCTTGGTTCAGGGGATTTCGGGTCAGCCCCAGCATTTT. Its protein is CASSLVQGISGQPQHF.

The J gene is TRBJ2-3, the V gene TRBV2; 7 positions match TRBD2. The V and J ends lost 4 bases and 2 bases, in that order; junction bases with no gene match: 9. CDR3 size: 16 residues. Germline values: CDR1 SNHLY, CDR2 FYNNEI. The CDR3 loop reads CASSGGRAPYTDTQYF. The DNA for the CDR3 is TGTGCCAGCAGTGGCGGGAGAGCCCCCTACACAGATACGCAGTATTTT.

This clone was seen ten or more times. The CDR3 here is CASIHRQVMNTEAFF. The DNA of the CDR3 is TGTGCCAGCATCCACCGACAGGTCATGAACACTGAAGCTTTCTTT. The chain employs TRBV6-5 and TRBJ1-1; tentatively, D is TRBD1 (6 bases). Trimming removed 7 bases from V and 0 bases from J, with 15 bases in between. This CDR3 is built from 15 residues. CDR1 and CDR2 (germline): MNHEY, SVGAGI.

CDR3 in DNA: TGTGCCAGCAGCTCACGACTTGAAACAGATACGCAGTATTTT. Residues: CASSSRLETDTQYF. The rearrangement links TRBV11-3 to TRBJ2-3; D ambiguous. The germline V gene has CDR1 SGHNT and CDR2 YENEEA. The V gene lost 4 bases and the J gene lost 3 bases, with 11 bases spanning the gap. The CDR3 has 14 residues.

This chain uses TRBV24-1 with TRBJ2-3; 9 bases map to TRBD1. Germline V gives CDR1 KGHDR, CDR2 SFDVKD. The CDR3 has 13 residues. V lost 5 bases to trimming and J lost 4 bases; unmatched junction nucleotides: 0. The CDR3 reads CATSGTGADTQYF. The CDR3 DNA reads TGTGCCACCAGTGGGACAGGGGCAGATACGCAGTATTTT.

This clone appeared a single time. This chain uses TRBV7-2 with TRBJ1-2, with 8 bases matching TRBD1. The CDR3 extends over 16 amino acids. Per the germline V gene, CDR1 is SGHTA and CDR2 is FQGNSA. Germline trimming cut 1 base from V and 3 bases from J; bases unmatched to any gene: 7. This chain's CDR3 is CASSLGQGAYDYGYTF. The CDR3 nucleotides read TGTGCCAGCAGCTTAGGGCAGGGGGCGTACGACTATGGCTACACCTTC.

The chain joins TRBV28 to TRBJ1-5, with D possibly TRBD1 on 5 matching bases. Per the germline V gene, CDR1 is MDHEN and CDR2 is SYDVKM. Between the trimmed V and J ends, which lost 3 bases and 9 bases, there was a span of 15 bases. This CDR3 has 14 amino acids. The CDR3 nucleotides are TGTGCCAGCAGTTTGACAGAGACTCACCGGCCCCAGCATTTT. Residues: CASSLTETHRPQHF.

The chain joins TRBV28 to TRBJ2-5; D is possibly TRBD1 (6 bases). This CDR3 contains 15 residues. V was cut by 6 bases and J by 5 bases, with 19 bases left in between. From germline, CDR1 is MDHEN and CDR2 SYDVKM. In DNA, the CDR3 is TGTGCCAGCAGCACCCGGACAGAACTAACCGAGACCCAGTACTTC. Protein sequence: CASSTRTELTETQYF.

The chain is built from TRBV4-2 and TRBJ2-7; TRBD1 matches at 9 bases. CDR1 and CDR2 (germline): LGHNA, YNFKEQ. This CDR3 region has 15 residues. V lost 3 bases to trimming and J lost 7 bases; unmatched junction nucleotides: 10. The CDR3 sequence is CASSHPGTGSGEQYF. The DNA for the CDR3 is TGTGCCAGCAGCCACCCCGGGACAGGGTCAGGAGAGCAGTACTTC.

The CDR3: CASRTGGGYGYTF. The CDR3 DNA reads TGTGCCAGTAGGACAGGGGGCGGCTATGGCTACACCTTC. The chain combines TRBV19 with TRBJ1-2, with TRBD1 identical over 10 bases. Looked up from germline, CDR1 is LNHDA and CDR2 is SQIVND (reference sequence). The CDR3 is 13 residues long. The V segment lost 6 bases and the J segment 4 bases; nucleotides outside the gene matches: 2.

CDR3 amino acids: CASSSLAGGPVHEQYF. The CDR3 DNA reads TGCGCCAGCAGCTCACTAGCGGGAGGGCCCGTACACGAGCAGTACTTC. V usage is TRBV5-1 and J usage is TRBJ2-7; 13 positions agree with TRBD2. V lost 3 bases to trimming and J lost 5 bases; unmatched junction nucleotides: 8. Germline CDR1 reads SGHRS; CDR2 reads YFSETQ. The CDR3 runs 16 residues.

The CDR3 sequence: CASSEGSTSEYF. The CDR3 nucleotides read TGTGCCAGCAGTGAAGGGTCTACGAGCGAGTACTTC. This rearrangement joins TRBV6-1 to TRBJ2-7; unclear D gene. Germline assignment: CDR1 MNHNS and CDR2 SASEGT. The germline V and J ends were trimmed by 1 base and 11 bases, with 12 bases remaining between them. CDR3 length: 12 amino acids.